The present TCR beta chain was sequenced within a study of cytomegalovirus exposure and HLA in healthy donors. V lost 8 bases and J 2 bases, leaving 16 bases between the germline ends. The CDR3 loop spans 15 amino acids. CDR1 is SGHAT and CDR2 is FQNNGV in the germline V gene. Profiled with immunoSEQ multiplex PCR; TCRdb holds only in-frame clones, not every one. The repertoire holds roughly 43,000 clones, approximately 93% seen once, with approximately 2.1% in the top ten. The specimen sequenced was PBMCs. The source is a woman aged 18-29 years in good health and CMV-seronegative. The chain links TRBV11-2 to TRBJ2-4; possibly TRBD1 for D (5 bases). The CDR3 nucleotides read TGTGCCAGCTCCCAGGGCCTCTTGACCAAAAACATTCAGTACTTC. Encoded protein: CASSQGLLTKNIQYF.